This T cell receptor beta chain was sequenced in a study of cytomegalovirus exposure and HLA in healthy donors. The sample holds a few counts of this clone. This CDR3 contains 12 residues. Germline CDR1 is SNHLY and CDR2 is FYNNEI. Trimming cost V 8 bases and J 6 bases, with 13 bases left between them. The PCR used 60 Vbeta and 13 Jbeta primers. The repertoire was sequenced with immunoSEQ multiplex PCR; TCRdb's copy has only in-frame clones and lacks some. The sample lists fewer than 250,000 clones, more than 75% seen once, with about 1.7% in the top ten. The receptor was derived from a woman between 18 and 30 years old in good health and CMV-seronegative. Specimen: PBMCs. V usage is TRBV2 and J usage is TRBJ1-1, with D maybe TRBD1 (6 bases). CDR3 protein: CASQTGTPEAFF. For the CDR3, the DNA is TGTGCCAGCCAAACAGGGACCCCTGAAGCTTTCTTT. The whole variable domain, remainder taken from reference TRBV2 and TRBJ1-1, is EPEVTQTPSHQVTQMGQEVILRCVPISNHLYFYWYRQILGQKVEFLVSFYNNEISEKSEIFDDQFSVERPDGSNFTLKIRSTKLEDSAMYFCASQTGTPEAFFGQGTRLTVV.